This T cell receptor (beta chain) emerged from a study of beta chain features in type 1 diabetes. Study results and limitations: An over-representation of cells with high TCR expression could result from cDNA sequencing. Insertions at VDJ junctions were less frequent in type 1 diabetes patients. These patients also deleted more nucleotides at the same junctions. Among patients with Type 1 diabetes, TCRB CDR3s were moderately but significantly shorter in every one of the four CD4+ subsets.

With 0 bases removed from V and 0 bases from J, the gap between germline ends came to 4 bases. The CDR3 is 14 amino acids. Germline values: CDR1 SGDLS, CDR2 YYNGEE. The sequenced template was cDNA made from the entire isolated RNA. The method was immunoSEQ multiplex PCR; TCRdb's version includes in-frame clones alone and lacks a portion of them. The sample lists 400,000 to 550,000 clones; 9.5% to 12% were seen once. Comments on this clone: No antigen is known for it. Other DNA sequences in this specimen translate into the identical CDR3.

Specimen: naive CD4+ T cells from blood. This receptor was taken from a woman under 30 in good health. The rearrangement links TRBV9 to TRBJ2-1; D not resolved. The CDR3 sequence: CASSVGSSYNEQFF. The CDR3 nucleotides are TGTGCCAGCAGCGTAGGAAGCTCCTACAATGAGCAGTTCTTC.